These 5 T cell receptor beta chains were sequenced from one sample in a study of blood T cells in healthy people across ages. The use of a sample-barcoded 5' primer and a J-beta primer mix characterized a second PCR of roughly 7 to 12 cycles. One entry per CDR3 protein, called by TCRdb with MiXCR from the 5' RACE reads. The table shows more than 1.4 million distinct CDR3 sequences, with about 43% occurring only once. The sample taken for sequencing was blood. The source is a young woman in good health.

The chain links TRBV20-1 to TRBJ2-5; 9 nucleotides line up with TRBD1. Germline lookup yields CDR1 DFQATT and CDR2 SNEGSKA (reference sequence). Trimming at V came to 4 bases and at J to 5 bases, leaving 11 bases not matched to a gene. The CDR3 is 15 amino acids. CDR3 residues: CSANQLGTGLETQYF. The CDR3 DNA reads as TGCAGTGCTAACCAACTCGGGACAGGGCTGGAGACCCAGTACTTC.

In this sample, this clonotype turned up a few times. The chain couples TRBV29-1 to TRBJ1-2; possibly TRBD1 for D (6 bases). The CDR3 has 12 amino acids. The germline CDR1 and CDR2 sequences are SQVTM and ANQGSEA. The V end lost 4 bases, the J end lost 5 bases, and 11 bases lay between the germline ends. The CDR3 is CSVGKGGYGYTF. In nucleotides, the CDR3 is TGCAGCGTTGGGAAGGGGGGGTATGGCTACACCTTC. The variable domain in full, completed from reference TRBV29-1 and TRBJ1-2, reads SAVISQKPSRDICQRGTSLTIQCQVDSQVTMMFWYRQQPGQSLTLIATANQGSEATYESGFVIDKFPISRPNLTFSTLTVSNMSPEDSSIYLCSVGKGGYGYTFGSGTRLTVV.

There are a few counts of this clonotype. As DNA, the CDR3 is TGTGCCAGCAGTCCTTGGACAGGCCTCTCCTACGAGCAGTACTTC. Residues: CASSPWTGLSYEQYF. The chain recombines TRBV28 with TRBJ2-5; TRBD1 matches at 7 bases. The end of the DNA is better explained by TRBJ2-7, so the J call may be wrong. CDR1 and CDR2 (germline): MDHEN, SYDVKM. This CDR3 comprises 15 residues.

This clonotype was found many times. The chain couples TRBV10-3 to TRBJ2-3; 9 bases are a match to TRBD1. The CDR3 is 14 amino acids. Germline values: CDR1 ENHRY, CDR2 SYGVKD. The ends lost 8 bases at V and 4 bases at J; junction bases unmatched: 7. The CDR3 spells CAISRDRAADTQYF. The DNA of the CDR3 is TGTGCCATCTCCAGGGACAGGGCGGCAGATACGCAGTATTTT.

Worth noting for this clonotype: At one end, the junction sequence differs from germline, possibly due to a read error. This rearrangement joins TRBV6-6 to TRBJ1-2; 10 bases fit TRBD1. This CDR3 has 15 amino acids. Germline CDR1 is MNHNY and CDR2 is SVGAGI (reference sequence). CDR3 in DNA: TGTGCCGGCAGTTACCCGACAGGGGGCAACTATGGCTACACCTTC. Its protein product is CAGSYPTGGNYGYTF.